The text below deals with one T cell receptor (beta chain). Everyone who took part was about 18 to 90 years old, and they came from 24 US areas. Cohort 3 recovered donors had two negative PCRs, clearance, or symptom resolution. The entry originates in a study of blood T cell repertoires in COVID-19. As for the study in general: Italy, Spain and the United States were the sources of the convalescent and acute COVID-19 samples.

The V gene's germline CDR1 is SGHRS and CDR2 YFSETQ. There are 14 residues in the CDR3. The V and J ends lost 5 bases and 4 bases respectively, with 14 bases between them. Generated by immunoSEQ multiplex PCR, the TCRdb table keeps only in-frame clones and is missing some. The sample has 140,000 to 150,000 clones; roughly 80% are singletons. The sequenced sample consisted of PBMCs or T cells enriched from blood (not recorded which). This TCR was sampled from a woman aged 45-59 years who had recovered from COVID-19. This chain connects TRBV5-1 to TRBJ2-3, with D possibly TRBD2 on 6 matching bases. CDR3 sequence reads: CASSGGEVSDTQYF. The CDR3 region has the DNA TGCGCCAGCAGTGGTGGGGAGGTTTCAGATACGCAGTATTTT.